This T cell receptor beta chain was sequenced for a study of cytomegalovirus exposure and HLA in healthy donors. The PCR was carried out with 60 Vbeta primers and 13 Jbeta primers. The protocol was immunoSEQ multiplex PCR, while the TCRdb copy is restricted to in-frame clones and leaves out a portion. The sample includes about 120,000 clones, 65% to 75% of them seen just once. Regarding the study as a whole: Later genetic work tied a missense DCLRE1C variant to beta-chain V and J trimming. A later analysis reportedly found fewer N-insertions in an Asian-associated ancestry cluster than the approximately 730-donor mean.

This CDR3 contains 15 residues. Per germline, CDR1 WSHSY and CDR2 SAAADI. Trimming at V came to 3 bases and at J to 4 bases, leaving 6 bases not matched to a gene. Within the sample, this clone is medium-sized. What it binds is unknown. This chain uses TRBV10-2 with TRBJ1-5, with 7 bases aligning to TRBD1. Specimen: PBMCs. This TCR derives from a woman in her forties or fifties in good health and CMV-seropositive. CDR3 loop: CASSEAGTANQPQHF. The CDR3 DNA sequence: TGCGCCAGCAGTGAAGCCGGGACAGCAAATCAGCCCCAGCATTTT.